These 30 T cell receptor beta chains were sequenced from one sample in a study of OX40 agonist ivuxolimab in advanced cancers. Libraries were built with the immunoSEQ multiplex PCR assay. TCRdb stores this immuneACCESS table with in-frame sequences only. Part of the clones is absent; in the studies checked, under half of the shortfall reflects unresolved V genes, and no reason is known for the rest. The sample data list tens of thousands of clones, and more than 70% of these were observed just once. The ten largest account for roughly 0.67% of the sample. The material sequenced was CD4+ or CD8+ T cells sorted from blood, taken in a trial of the OX40 agonist ivuxolimab. The receptors derive from an adult with an advanced solid tumor such as melanoma, head and neck, liver or kidney cancer.

This clone was counted once. The chain combines TRBV20-1 with TRBJ2-3, with D hard to call. Trimming removed 2 bases from V and 2 bases from J, with 2 bases in between. The CDR3 is 11 amino acids. The V gene's germline CDR1 is DFQATT and CDR2 SNEGSKA (reference sequence). The CDR3 nucleotides read TGCAGTGCTAGAACCACAGATACGCAGTATTTT. This translates into CSARTTDTQYF.

The J gene is TRBJ2-5, the V gene TRBV30; perhaps TRBD2 as D (5 bases). The ends were cut back, 0 bases at V and 1 base at J, with 9 bases in the middle. The CDR3 spans 14 residues. The germline CDR1 and CDR2 sequences are GTSNPN and SVGIG (reference sequence). CDR3 sequence reads: CAWSVLRGQETQYF. The CDR3, as DNA: TGTGCCTGGAGTGTTCTTCGGGGCCAAGAGACCCAGTACTTC.

The chain links TRBV27 to TRBJ2-5; D is possibly TRBD2 (5 bases). This CDR3 has 14 amino acids. Trimming removed 6 bases at V and 1 base at J, with 12 bases between. Germline CDR1 reads MNHEY; CDR2 reads SMNVEV (reference sequence). The CDR3 DNA reads TGTGCCAGCAGCCTTTGGGGAGCCCAAGAGACCCAGTACTTC. Protein: CASSLWGAQETQYF.

V usage is TRBV6-5 and J usage is TRBJ1-1; D is unclear. V lost 7 bases to trimming and J lost 6 bases, with 12 bases between them. CDR1 and CDR2 (germline): MNHEY, SVGAGI. CDR3 length: 12 amino acids. DNA for the CDR3: TGTGCCAGCAAGTCTGGTACCGCTGAAGCTTTCTTT. Its translation: CASKSGTAEAFF.

The chain is built from TRBV11-3 and TRBJ2-7; 11 nucleotides agree with TRBD2. This CDR3 is 15 amino acids long. V lost 3 bases and J lost 3; bases outside the gene matches: 4. Germline V CDR1 and CDR2: SGHNT, YENEEA. CDR3 in amino acids: CASSFGTSGNYEQYF. Here the CDR3 DNA reads TGTGCCAGCAGCTTTGGGACTAGCGGTAACTACGAGCAGTACTTC.

This rearrangement joins TRBV6-5 to TRBJ2-2; maybe TRBD2 (6 bases). This CDR3 has 16 amino acids. Between the trimmed V and J ends, which lost 0 bases and 4 bases, there was a span of 12 bases. Germline V gene data show CDR1 as MNHEY and CDR2 as SVGAGI. The DNA of the CDR3 is TGTGCCAGCAGTTACTCTGCGGGGTTGGTCACCGGGGAGCTGTTTTTT. Its protein is CASSYSAGLVTGELFF.

The rearrangement links TRBV18 to TRBJ2-5, with TRBD2 matching over 9 bases. The CDR3 runs to 16 residues. Losses at the gene ends were 6 bases for V and 5 bases for J; bases not matched to a gene: 13. Germline V lookup: CDR1 KGHSH, CDR2 LQKENI. The CDR3 DNA sequence: TGTGCCAGCTCCCTCGGAGCTAGCGGGATACTTGAGACCCAGTACTTC. Translated, it gives CASSLGASGILETQYF.

This sequence joins TRBV6-5 and TRBJ2-7; D perhaps matches TRBD2 (6 bases). The CDR3 is 15 amino acids. Germline values: CDR1 MNHEY, CDR2 SVGAGI. V lost 7 bases, J lost 4 bases, and 20 bases lay in between. The DNA for the CDR3 is TGTGCCAGCACCTCCCCCGGGGCGGGGAGTTACGAGCAGTACTTC. Translating it yields CASTSPGAGSYEQYF.

This rearrangement joins TRBV5-1 to TRBJ2-1; 7 bases align to TRBD2. This CDR3 comprises 14 residues. Germline CDR1 SGHRS, CDR2 YFSETQ. The trim removed 4 bases at V and 4 bases at J, leaving 5 bases unmatched. The CDR3 coding sequence is TGCGCCAGCAGCGGCGGGAGTGGTTACAATGAGCAGTTCTTC. It encodes CASSGGSGYNEQFF.

The chain links TRBV6-5 to TRBJ2-7; a weak D match, TRBD1 (6 bases). There are 15 residues in the CDR3. The ends were cut back, 2 bases at V and 4 bases at J, with 15 bases in the middle. Germline V gives CDR1 MNHEY, CDR2 SVGAGI. The CDR3 protein is CASSYEFRTAYEQYF. The CDR3, as DNA: TGTGCCAGCAGTTACGAATTCAGGACAGCGTACGAGCAGTACTTC.

The V call is TRBV7-2, the J call TRBJ2-1; tentatively, D is TRBD1 (5 bases). Germline V gene sequence: CDR1 SGHTA, CDR2 FQGNSA. This CDR3 has 14 amino acids. Trimming removed 3 bases at V and 6 bases at J, with 12 bases between. The CDR3 spells CASSFSQDTNEQFF. The CDR3 DNA is TGTGCCAGCAGCTTCAGCCAGGACACCAATGAGCAGTTCTTC.

This sequence joins TRBV19 and TRBJ2-7; weak D call: TRBD1 (5 bases). This CDR3 has 15 amino acids. Trimming left V 4 bases short and J 0 bases short, with 13 bases between. Germline lookup yields CDR1 LNHDA and CDR2 SQIVND (reference sequence). The CDR3 sequence: CASSRTTDFSYEQYF. The CDR3 bases are TGTGCCAGTAGTAGAACGACAGATTTCTCCTACGAGCAGTACTTC.

The chain uses TRBV6-1 and TRBJ2-7, with 9 bases fitting TRBD1. CDR1 is MNHNS and CDR2 is SASEGT in the germline V gene. Losses at the gene ends were 7 bases for V and 5 bases for J; bases not matched to a gene: 12. CDR3 length equals 15 residues. The CDR3 region has the DNA TGTGCCAGCACTCTAACTTGGGACAGGGTCGACGAGCAGTACTTC. Its protein is CASTLTWDRVDEQYF.

The V and J genes are TRBV5-5 and TRBJ2-1; 8 positions agree with TRBD2. The germline V gene has CDR1 SGHKS and CDR2 YYEKEE (reference sequence). V shed 2 bases, J shed 12 bases, and the junction held 16 bases outside the gene matches. This CDR3 has 16 residues. CDR3 bases: TGTGCCAGCAGCTTAACCGGGACTAGTCCCTTGGAGAGGCAGTTCTTC. This codes for CASSLTGTSPLERQFF.

V and J are TRBV5-1 and TRBJ2-5; possible D gene TRBD1, 5 bases. The CDR3 contains 13 residues. With 4 bases removed from V and 3 bases from J, the gap between germline ends came to 10 bases. Germline CDR1 reads SGHRS; CDR2 reads YFSETQ. For the CDR3, the DNA is TGCGCCAGCAGCCCGCTGACAGAAGAGACCCAGTACTTC. Its translation is CASSPLTEETQYF.

The sample holds one count of this clone. The chain couples TRBV19 to TRBJ2-2; D is perhaps TRBD1 (6 bases). The CDR3 contains 15 residues. V gave up 0 bases and J gave up 4 bases, with 9 bases separating them. The germline CDR1 and CDR2 sequences are LNHDA and SQIVND (reference sequence). This chain's CDR3 is CASSIDRGVTGELFF. CDR3 nucleotides: TGTGCCAGTAGTATAGACAGGGGAGTCACCGGGGAGCTGTTTTTT. The full variable domain, rest sourced from reference TRBV19 and TRBJ2-2, is DGGITQSPKYLFRKEGQNVTLSCEQNLNHDAMYWYRQDPGQGLRLIYYSQIVNDFQKGDIAEGYSVSREKKESFPLTVTSAQKNPTAFYLCASSIDRGVTGELFFGEGSRLTVL.

The chain combines TRBV6-5 with TRBJ1-4, with D tentatively TRBD1 (5 bases). CDR3 length: 15 amino acids. The germline V gene encodes CDR1 MNHEY and CDR2 SVGAGI. V shed 0 bases and J shed 0 bases, with 5 bases lying between them. The CDR3 region is CASSYSGATNEKLFF. The CDR3 nucleotides read TGTGCCAGCAGTTACTCGGGGGCAACTAATGAAAAACTGTTTTTT.

J is TRBJ2-7 and V is TRBV20-1, with D possibly being TRBD1 (7 bases). Germline CDR1 DFQATT, CDR2 SNEGSKA (reference sequence). The CDR3 covers 10 residues. Trimming cost V 6 bases and J 10 bases, with 13 bases left between them. The CDR3 DNA is TGCAGTGCGGGCAGGGGGGCACAGTACTTC. Translated: CSAGRGAQYF.

This rearrangement joins TRBV15 to TRBJ2-6; D possibly corresponds to TRBD1 (6 bases). Germline V gene sequence: CDR1 LNHNV, CDR2 YYDKDF (reference sequence). Trimming cost V 9 bases and J 0 bases, with 15 bases left between them. The CDR3 consists of 16 residues. The CDR3 is CATARGGSSGANVLTF. Written as DNA, the CDR3 is TGTGCCACTGCCCGAGGGGGAAGCTCTGGGGCCAACGTCCTGACTTTC.

The chain uses TRBV2 and TRBJ2-3, with D uncertain. Per germline, CDR1 SNHLY and CDR2 FYNNEI. CDR3 length equals 12 residues. V shed 6 bases and J shed 4 bases, with 8 bases lying between them. The CDR3 loop reads CASSPEADTQYF. CDR3 nucleotides: TGTGCCAGCAGCCCTGAGGCAGATACGCAGTATTTT.

This rearrangement joins TRBV19 to TRBJ2-1; the D gene could be TRBD1 or TRBD2 (5 bases each). The V end lost 6 bases, the J end lost 0 bases, and 15 bases lay between the germline ends. The CDR3 is 16 residues long. In germline, CDR1 is LNHDA, CDR2 SQIVND (reference sequence). For the CDR3, the DNA is TGTGCCAGTAGCCACCCCGGGACGGGCTCCTACAATGAGCAGTTCTTC. This encodes CASSHPGTGSYNEQFF.

V and J are TRBV11-2 and TRBJ2-1; D may be TRBD1 (6 bases). Germline CDR1 reads SGHAT; CDR2 reads FQNNGV. This CDR3 comprises 15 residues. V was pared by 8 bases and J by 3 bases, with 17 bases between. The CDR3 reads CASQWGRGVYNEQFF. In DNA, the CDR3 is TGTGCCAGCCAGTGGGGGCGAGGGGTCTACAATGAGCAGTTCTTC.

Only one count was recorded for this clone. The chain combines TRBV5-1 with TRBJ2-1, with unresolved D. Germline assignment: CDR1 SGHRS and CDR2 YFSETQ. V shed 0 bases and J shed 0 bases, with 7 bases lying between them. The CDR3 length is 15 residues. CDR3 loop: CASSLDVGSYNEQFF. Written as DNA, the CDR3 is TGCGCCAGCAGCTTGGATGTGGGCTCCTACAATGAGCAGTTCTTC.

The genes are TRBV7-9 and TRBJ2-5; a weak D match, TRBD1 (6 bases). Gene TRBJ2-7 matches the end of the DNA better, so the J call may be wrong. Per the germline V gene, CDR1 is SEHNR and CDR2 is FQNEAQ (reference sequence). The CDR3 is 11 residues long. This CDR3 reads CATQRDTEQYF. CDR3 in DNA: TGTGCCACCCAAAGGGACACCGAGCAGTACTTC.

V and J are TRBV7-6 and TRBJ2-5; 11 bases line up with TRBD2. CDR3 length equals 16 residues. CDR1 and CDR2 from the germline V gene are SGHVS and FNYEAQ. V was clipped by 1 base and J by 5 bases; unmatched bases: 6. The CDR3, as DNA: TGTGCCAGCAGCTTAGAACTAGCGGGAGTTGGCGAGACCCAGTACTTC. Its translation is CASSLELAGVGETQYF.

This clone has only a few counts. The rearrangement uses TRBV5-1 and TRBJ2-7, with TRBD1 identical over 7 bases. Unmatched junction bases numbered 9, after V lost 0 bases and J lost 6 bases. The CDR3 runs to 15 residues. Germline CDR1 SGHRS, CDR2 YFSETQ. The CDR3 nucleotides are TGCGCCAGCAGCTTGGGAGGGGGCGGTCTCGTCGAGCAGTACTTC. Translated, it gives CASSLGGGGLVEQYF.

This clone was seen once. The rearrangement links TRBV7-9 to TRBJ1-2, with TRBD1 as a possible D gene (5 bases). The CDR3 consists of 13 residues. Germline loops: CDR1 SEHNR, CDR2 FQNEAQ (reference sequence). The V end lost 8 bases, the J end lost 2 bases, and 12 bases lay between the germline ends. Written as DNA, the CDR3 is TGTGCCAGCGGCCGGGGGGAGAACTATGGCTACACCTTC. Its translation: CASGRGENYGYTF.

This chain uses TRBV4-1 with TRBJ1-1; 8 nucleotides line up with TRBD1. V lost 4 bases and J lost 5; bases outside the gene matches: 6. Germline lookup yields CDR1 MGHRA and CDR2 YSYEKL. The CDR3 runs 14 residues. The CDR3 loop is CASSPSDRGTEAFF. CDR3 nucleotide sequence: TGCGCCAGCAGCCCTTCAGACAGGGGAACTGAAGCTTTCTTT.

The genes are TRBV2 and TRBJ1-4; D is ambiguous. The CDR3 extends over 13 amino acids. Germline V lookup: CDR1 SNHLY, CDR2 FYNNEI. V dropped 10 bases and J dropped 8 bases, with 17 bases sitting between them. This chain's CDR3 is CATTSRAEEKLFF. CDR3 nucleotide sequence: TGTGCCACTACGTCCCGGGCAGAAGAAAAACTGTTTTTT.

CDR3 DNA sequence: TGTGCCAGCAGCCAAGATACGACCATACAGGGCTCCTACGAGCAGTACTTC. Its translation: CASSQDTTIQGSYEQYF. This chain joins TRBV4-2 and TRBJ2-5; tentative D call: TRBD1 (6 bases). Near its end, the DNA agrees better with TRBJ2-7, so the J call may be wrong. Germline CDR1 LGHNA, CDR2 YNFKEQ. This CDR3 contains 17 residues.